Listed below are T cell receptor beta chains from one sample, sequenced in a study of T cell responses to AZD1222 COVID-19 vaccine. The method was immunoSEQ multiplex PCR; TCRdb's version includes in-frame clones alone and lacks a portion of them. The sample yields about 130,000 clones, over 75% seen once. The input for sequencing was peripheral blood, taken 28 days after the second dose of the MenACWY control vaccine. The source of these receptors is an adult who received the MenACWY meningococcal vaccine as a control. CDR3s include the opening cysteine and the closing phenylalanine or tryptophan. The order of the fields is J gene, CDR3 length, D gene, clone size, V gene, CDR3 protein, CDR3 DNA. A D gene is named only where the DNA matches it firmly. Some rows mark clone size as missing; the rest say once, few, many or name a class of expanded clone.

j_gene: TRBJ2-3; len: 12; d_gene: NA; abundance: NA; v_gene: TRBV27; CDR3aa: CASRRNTDTQYF; CDR3nt: TGTGCCAGCAGGCGGAACACAGATACGCAGTATTTT
j_gene: TRBJ1-4; len: 14; d_gene: NA; abundance: NA; v_gene: TRBV3-1/TRBV3-2; CDR3aa: CASSQDLGGEKLFF; CDR3nt: TGTGCCAGCAGCCAAGATCTTGGGGGTGAAAAACTGTTTTTT
j_gene: TRBJ2-1; len: 15; d_gene: NA; abundance: NA; v_gene: TRBV10-3; CDR3aa: CAISSGQGGDNEQFF; CDR3nt: NA
j_gene: TRBJ1-1; len: 15; d_gene: NA; abundance: NA; v_gene: TRBV11-3; CDR3aa: CASSQRSTPNTEAFF; CDR3nt: TGTGCCAGCAGCCAACGTTCTACCCCGAACACTGAAGCTTTCTTT
j_gene: TRBJ2-5; len: 17; d_gene: NA; abundance: NA; v_gene: TRBV7-9; CDR3aa: CASSLGAGGVSRKTQYF; CDR3nt: TGTGCCAGCAGCCTCGGGGCTGGTGGGGTTTCGAGAAAGACCCAGTACTTC
j_gene: TRBJ1-1; len: 12; d_gene: NA; abundance: NA; v_gene: TRBV28; CDR3aa: CASGRVGAEAFF; CDR3nt: TGTGCCAGCGGGCGAGTCGGAGCTGAAGCTTTCTTT
j_gene: TRBJ1-5; len: 14; d_gene: NA; abundance: NA; v_gene: TRBV5-5; CDR3aa: CASSPGHGLEAQHF; CDR3nt: TGTGCCAGCAGCCCGGGACACGGGTTGGAGGCCCAGCATTTT
j_gene: TRBJ1-2; len: 11; d_gene: NA; abundance: NA; v_gene: TRBV20-1; CDR3aa: CSARHNYGYTF; CDR3nt: TGCAGTGCTAGGCACAACTATGGCTACACCTTC
j_gene: TRBJ2-7; len: 14; d_gene: NA; abundance: NA; v_gene: TRBV9; CDR3aa: CASSMTGTSYEQYF; CDR3nt: TGTGCCAGCAGCATGACGGGTACCTCCTACGAGCAGTACTTC
j_gene: TRBJ2-7; len: 13; d_gene: NA; abundance: NA; v_gene: TRBV29-1; CDR3aa: CSVESGHGYEQYF; CDR3nt: TGCAGCGTTGAATCGGGACACGGCTACGAGCAGTACTTC
j_gene: TRBJ1-2; len: 16; d_gene: NA; abundance: NA; v_gene: TRBV11-2; CDR3aa: CASSRGSRGLGYGYTF; CDR3nt: TGTGCCAGCAGCCGCGGGAGCAGGGGTCTCGGCTATGGCTACACCTTC
j_gene: TRBJ2-2; len: 14; d_gene: NA; abundance: NA; v_gene: TRBV24-1; CDR3aa: CATSAPPNTGELFF; CDR3nt: TGTGCCACCAGTGCTCCACCGAACACCGGGGAGCTGTTTTTT
j_gene: TRBJ1-2; len: 15; d_gene: NA; abundance: NA; v_gene: TRBV6-1; CDR3aa: CASSEPGWRMYGYTF; CDR3nt: TGTGCCAGCAGTGAACCCGGCTGGAGGATGTATGGCTACACCTTC
j_gene: TRBJ1-2; len: 12; d_gene: NA; abundance: NA; v_gene: TRBV5-1; CDR3aa: CASSSGHDGYTF; CDR3nt: TGCGCCAGCAGCTCTGGCCACGATGGCTACACCTTC
j_gene: TRBJ1-2; len: 15; d_gene: NA; abundance: NA; v_gene: TRBV9; CDR3aa: CASSPMGGAGYGYTF; CDR3nt: TGTGCCAGCAGTCCCATGGGGGGCGCCGGCTATGGCTACACCTTC
j_gene: TRBJ2-7; len: 14; d_gene: TRBD2; abundance: NA; v_gene: TRBV3-1/TRBV3-2; CDR3aa: CASSQASGRGEQYF; CDR3nt: TGTGCCAGCAGCCAAGCTAGCGGGAGGGGCGAGCAGTACTTC
j_gene: TRBJ2-1; len: 14; d_gene: NA; abundance: few; v_gene: TRBV19; CDR3aa: CASSLVDSYNEQFF; CDR3nt: TGTGCCAGTAGTCTAGTAGACTCCTACAATGAGCAGTTCTTC
j_gene: TRBJ1-1; len: 13; d_gene: NA; abundance: NA; v_gene: TRBV5-1; CDR3aa: CASSFETWTEAFF; CDR3nt: TGCGCCAGCAGCTTTGAAACGTGGACTGAAGCTTTCTTT
j_gene: TRBJ2-5; len: 14; d_gene: NA; abundance: once; v_gene: TRBV18; CDR3aa: CASSPPISLETQYF; CDR3nt: TGTGCCAGCTCACCACCCATCTCTCTAGAGACCCAGTACTTC
j_gene: TRBJ2-2; len: 13; d_gene: NA; abundance: NA; v_gene: TRBV28; CDR3aa: CASIYRNTGELFF; CDR3nt: TGTGCCAGCATCTACAGAAACACCGGGGAGCTGTTTTTT
j_gene: TRBJ2-5; len: 15; d_gene: NA; abundance: NA; v_gene: TRBV7-2; CDR3aa: CASSFDTSEGATQYF; CDR3nt: TGTGCCAGCAGCTTTGATACTAGTGAAGGGGCGACCCAGTACTTC
j_gene: TRBJ2-3; len: 13; d_gene: NA; abundance: NA; v_gene: TRBV15; CDR3aa: CATSRVSSGRQYF; CDR3nt: TGTGCCACCAGCAGAGTCTCGTCGGGGAGGCAGTATTTT
j_gene: TRBJ1-5; len: 15; d_gene: NA; abundance: NA; v_gene: TRBV19; CDR3aa: CASRKGYGGDQPQHF; CDR3nt: TGTGCCAGTAGGAAAGGGTACGGCGGCGATCAGCCCCAGCATTTT
j_gene: TRBJ1-1; len: 15; d_gene: NA; abundance: few; v_gene: TRBV19; CDR3aa: CASSTWGLGNTEAFF; CDR3nt: TGTGCCAGTAGTACTTGGGGGCTGGGGAACACTGAAGCTTTCTTT
j_gene: TRBJ1-2; len: 16; d_gene: TRBD1; abundance: NA; v_gene: TRBV27; CDR3aa: CASSGNWDREDYGYTF; CDR3nt: TGTGCCAGCAGTGGGAATTGGGACAGGGAGGACTATGGCTACACCTTC
j_gene: TRBJ2-7; len: 13; d_gene: TRBD2; abundance: NA; v_gene: TRBV29-1; CDR3aa: CSVEGGGSYEQYF; CDR3nt: TGCAGCGTTGAAGGGGGAGGGTCCTACGAGCAGTACTTC
j_gene: TRBJ1-4; len: 15; d_gene: NA; abundance: NA; v_gene: TRBV6-5; CDR3aa: CASSRSGGTNEKLFF; CDR3nt: TGTGCCAGCAGCCGGTCTGGGGGTACTAATGAAAAACTGTTTTTT
j_gene: TRBJ2-5; len: 13; d_gene: NA; abundance: NA; v_gene: TRBV7-2; CDR3aa: CASSFAPPETQYF; CDR3nt: TGTGCCAGCAGCTTCGCCCCCCCGGAGACCCAGTACTTC
j_gene: TRBJ2-1; len: 17; d_gene: TRBD2; abundance: NA; v_gene: TRBV4-2; CDR3aa: CASNMLAGASSYNEQFF; CDR3nt: TGTGCCAGCAATATGCTAGCGGGGGCCAGCTCCTACAATGAGCAGTTCTTC
j_gene: TRBJ2-1; len: 19; d_gene: TRBD2; abundance: NA; v_gene: TRBV7-3; CDR3aa: CASSPTGTGTSGVYNEQFF; CDR3nt: TGTGCCAGCAGCCCAACCGGTACGGGGACTAGCGGGGTCTACAATGAGCAGTTCTTC
j_gene: TRBJ1-6; len: 15; d_gene: TRBD1; abundance: NA; v_gene: TRBV6-1; CDR3aa: CASSEAQGANSPLHF; CDR3nt: TGTGCCAGCAGTGAAGCCCAGGGGGCCAATTCACCCCTCCACTTT
j_gene: TRBJ1-1; len: 18; d_gene: NA; abundance: NA; v_gene: TRBV4-1; CDR3aa: CASSQDPPGQLLNTEAFF; CDR3nt: TGCGCCAGCAGCCAAGATCCTCCCGGACAGCTATTGAACACTGAAGCTTTCTTT
j_gene: TRBJ2-2; len: 17; d_gene: NA; abundance: NA; v_gene: TRBV5-5; CDR3aa: CASSWGPDRPVTGELFF; CDR3nt: TGTGCCAGCAGCTGGGGACCCGACAGGCCTGTCACCGGGGAGCTGTTTTTT
j_gene: TRBJ2-5; len: 10; d_gene: NA; abundance: once; v_gene: TRBV20-1; CDR3aa: CSAPRETQYF; CDR3nt: TGCAGTGCTCCAAGAGAGACCCAGTACTTC
j_gene: TRBJ2-1; len: 16; d_gene: TRBD2; abundance: NA; v_gene: TRBV5-4; CDR3aa: CASSPGGTRGYNEQFF; CDR3nt: TGTGCCAGCAGCCCGGGAGGGACTAGGGGTTACAATGAGCAGTTCTTC
j_gene: TRBJ2-1; len: 15; d_gene: TRBD2; abundance: few; v_gene: TRBV11-3; CDR3aa: CASSLGLAGTGEQFF; CDR3nt: TGTGCCAGCAGCTTAGGGCTAGCGGGGACCGGTGAGCAGTTCTTC
j_gene: TRBJ1-2; len: 13; d_gene: NA; abundance: NA; v_gene: TRBV19; CDR3aa: CASSGSLGAGYTF; CDR3nt: TGTGCCAGTAGTGGTTCGTTGGGGGCCGGCTACACCTTC
j_gene: TRBJ1-5; len: 15; d_gene: TRBD1; abundance: NA; v_gene: TRBV7-2; CDR3aa: CASSTRTGGNQPQHF; CDR3nt: TGTGCCAGCAGCACACGGACAGGGGGCAATCAGCCCCAGCATTTT
j_gene: TRBJ1-1; len: 12; d_gene: NA; abundance: NA; v_gene: TRBV28; CDR3aa: CASRSTDTEAFF; CDR3nt: TGTGCCAGCAGGAGCACAGACACTGAAGCTTTCTTT
j_gene: TRBJ2-5; len: 15; d_gene: TRBD1; abundance: NA; v_gene: TRBV9; CDR3aa: CASSKGQANQETQYF; CDR3nt: TGTGCCAGCAGCAAAGGACAGGCCAACCAAGAGACCCAGTACTTC
j_gene: TRBJ1-4; len: 14; d_gene: TRBD1; abundance: NA; v_gene: TRBV7-6; CDR3aa: CASSPRDRAEKLFF; CDR3nt: TGTGCCAGCAGCCCCCGGGACAGGGCGGAAAAACTGTTTTTT
j_gene: TRBJ1-4; len: 15; d_gene: NA; abundance: NA; v_gene: TRBV28; CDR3aa: CASASLDRSNEKLFF; CDR3nt: TGTGCCAGCGCTAGCCTCGACAGGAGCAATGAAAAACTGTTTTTT
j_gene: TRBJ2-5; len: 11; d_gene: NA; abundance: NA; v_gene: TRBV27; CDR3aa: CASSWGETQYF; CDR3nt: TGTGCCAGCAGTTGGGGGGAGACCCAGTACTTC
j_gene: TRBJ2-5; len: 15; d_gene: NA; abundance: NA; v_gene: TRBV7-7; CDR3aa: CASSPERGALETQYF; CDR3nt: TGTGCTAGCAGCCCTGAGCGAGGGGCTCTGGAGACCCAGTACTTC
j_gene: TRBJ1-5; len: 12; d_gene: NA; abundance: NA; v_gene: TRBV12-2; CDR3aa: CASRFPYQPQHF; CDR3nt: TGTGCAAGTCGCTTCCCATATCAGCCCCAGCATTTT
j_gene: TRBJ2-2; len: 15; d_gene: TRBD2; abundance: NA; v_gene: TRBV7-9; CDR3aa: CASSSGLAGAGELFF; CDR3nt: TGTGCCAGCAGCTCAGGACTAGCGGGAGCCGGGGAGCTGTTTTTT
j_gene: TRBJ1-2; len: 15; d_gene: TRBD1; abundance: few; v_gene: TRBV6-5; CDR3aa: CASKVWDRANYGYTF; CDR3nt: TGTGCCAGCAAGGTTTGGGACAGGGCTAACTATGGCTACACCTTC
j_gene: TRBJ1-1; len: 16; d_gene: NA; abundance: NA; v_gene: TRBV5-6; CDR3aa: CASSLVRGKGNTEAFF; CDR3nt: TGTGCCAGCAGCTTGGTGAGGGGCAAAGGGAACACTGAAGCTTTCTTT
j_gene: TRBJ1-6; len: 15; d_gene: NA; abundance: few; v_gene: TRBV5-1; CDR3aa: CASSLAGGGLSPLHF; CDR3nt: TGCGCCAGCAGCTTGGCCGGAGGCGGGCTTTCACCCCTCCACTTT
j_gene: TRBJ2-2; len: 16; d_gene: TRBD2; abundance: NA; v_gene: TRBV7-8; CDR3aa: CASSPASGALTGELFF; CDR3nt: TGTGCCAGCAGCCCTGCTAGCGGGGCCCTCACCGGGGAGCTGTTTTTT
j_gene: TRBJ2-2; len: 12; d_gene: NA; abundance: NA; v_gene: TRBV6-2/TRBV6-3; CDR3aa: CASSQDTGELFF; CDR3nt: TGTGCCAGCAGTCAAGACACCGGGGAGCTGTTTTTT
j_gene: TRBJ1-1; len: 14; d_gene: NA; abundance: NA; v_gene: TRBV6-1; CDR3aa: CASITAMLNTEAFF; CDR3nt: TGTGCCAGCATCACGGCGATGTTGAACACTGAAGCTTTCTTT